The 30 T cell receptor beta chains presented below share a single source sample, sequenced in a study of glioma-infiltrating T cells. Amplification of TCR alpha and beta CDR3 regions from RNA used iRepertoire nested multiplex PCR. TCRdb independently ran MiXCR on the multiplex PCR reads; one entry per CDR3 protein. This sample has approximately 93,000 distinct CDR3 sequences; 40% occur once, and the top ten carry 30% to 40%. Source material: glioma tissue, nonneoplastic brain tissue, or PBMCs (not recorded which). Source of these receptors: a human donor with low-grade glioma or glioblastoma, undergoing nonglioma brain surgery, or in good health (not recorded which).

This clonotype was found a few times. This may come from a read error, since a much larger clone is one base off. The chain carries TRBV11-1 and TRBJ1-1; D gene unclear. The germline CDR1 and CDR2 sequences are SGHAT and FQDESV (reference sequence). The CDR3 runs 13 residues. This chain's CDR3 is CASSPRANTEASF. The CDR3 nucleotides are TGTGCCAGCAGTCCTAGGGCTAACACTGAAGCTTCCTTT.

The chain couples TRBV25-1 to TRBJ2-1; TRBD1 matches at 7 bases. The CDR3 has 14 amino acids. CDR1 MGHDK and CDR2 SYGVNS come from the germline V gene. V was pared by 3 bases and J by 12 bases, with 11 bases of the junction left unmatched. CDR3 amino acids: CASSERTGERWQFF. The CDR3 bases are TGTGCCAGCAGTGAGCGAACAGGGGAGCGTTGGCAGTTCTTC.

This clonotype has just one count. The chain couples TRBV20-1 to TRBJ1-4; 10 bases align to TRBD1. V lost 6 bases, J lost 10 bases, and 11 bases stayed unmatched. The germline CDR1 and CDR2 sequences are DFQATT and SNEGSKA (reference sequence). This CDR3 has 14 residues. CDR3 sequence: CSAIRQGARGKLFF. DNA for the CDR3: TGCAGTGCCATACGACAGGGGGCAAGAGGAAAACTGTTTTTT.

With regard to this clonotype: It may be a read error: a sequence one base away is much more abundant. The V call is TRBV19, the J call TRBJ1-4, with 8 positions matching TRBD1. The CDR3 has 15 residues. Germline CDR1 and CDR2: LNHDA and SQIVND (reference sequence). V dropped 7 bases and J dropped 3; count of bases not matched to a gene: 7. The CDR3 reads CASNLRTGPNEKLFF. Written as DNA, the CDR3 is TGTGCCAGTAACCTCAGGACAGGGCCTAATGAAAAACTGTTTTTT.

About this clonotype itself: A junction boundary mismatches the germline segment, possibly from a read error. The genes are TRBV7-2 and TRBJ1-1, with D tentatively TRBD1 (5 bases). CDR3 size: 13 residues. Germline CDR1 SGHTA, CDR2 FQGNSA. CDR3: CASSATADTEALF. As DNA, the CDR3 is TGTGCCAGCAGCGCGACAGCGGACACTGAAGCTCTCTTT.

At least ten counts were recorded for this clonotype. V is TRBV19 and J is TRBJ1-5; 12 bases fit TRBD1. Germline CDR1 and CDR2: LNHDA and SQIVND (reference sequence). J lost 5 bases, V lost 5 bases, and 16 bases had no gene match. The CDR3 sequence is 19 residues long. CDR3 region: CASSPQAGTGGFLDQPQHF. CDR3 DNA sequence: TGTGCCAGTAGTCCCCAGGCGGGGACAGGGGGCTTTTTAGATCAGCCCCAGCATTTT.

The chain uses TRBV5-1 and TRBJ1-1; tentative D call: TRBD1 (5 bases). CDR1 is SGHRS and CDR2 is YFSETQ in the germline V gene. CDR3 length equals 12 residues. The CDR3 is CAGSLGGAEAFF. The CDR3 nucleotides read TGCGCAGGCAGCTTGGGGGGGGCTGAAGCTTTCTTT.

This clonotype appeared many times. The chain couples TRBV7-2 to TRBJ1-1; D ambiguous. The CDR3 loop spans 14 amino acids. The germline V gene encodes CDR1 SGHTA and CDR2 FQGNSA. V was trimmed by 3 bases and J by 1 base, leaving 9 bases between them. The CDR3 is CASSFRRPNTEAFF. Here the CDR3 DNA reads TGTGCCAGCAGCTTCCGAAGACCGAACACTGAAGCTTTCTTT.

This clonotype showed up many times. The chain employs TRBV4-1 and TRBJ2-7, with D unclear. Per germline, CDR1 MGHRA and CDR2 YSYEKL. The CDR3 has 14 amino acids. V shed 3 bases and J shed 2 bases, with 11 bases lying between them. Here the CDR3 DNA reads TGCGCCAGCAGCCATCCCCAGACTCCCTACGAGCAGTACTTC. It codes for CASSHPQTPYEQYF.

This clonotype came up many times. The chain joins TRBV29-1 to TRBJ2-1, with D possibly matching TRBD2 (6 bases). V lost 8 bases to trimming and J lost 1 base, with 18 bases between them. From germline, CDR1 is SQVTM and CDR2 ANQGSEA. This CDR3 has 15 amino acids. In DNA, the CDR3 is TGCAGCTTTCGAGGGACTTCGGCGTCCTACAATGAGCAGTTCTTC. Translated, it gives CSFRGTSASYNEQFF.

As DNA, the CDR3 is TGCGCCAGCAGCTCAATCCGGGAGGGGGTCCCTGAAGCTTTCTTT. This translates into CASSSIREGVPEAFF. This chain links TRBV5-1 with TRBJ1-1; a possible D gene is TRBD1 (6 bases). Between the trimmed V and J ends, which lost 3 bases and 6 bases, there was a span of 18 bases. Germline assignment: CDR1 SGHRS and CDR2 YFSETQ. This CDR3 is built from 15 residues.

V is TRBV29-1 and J is TRBJ1-5; a possible D gene is TRBD1 (5 bases). V was clipped by 7 bases and J by 7 bases, with 17 bases between them. Per the germline V gene, CDR1 is SQVTM and CDR2 is ANQGSEA. This CDR3 has 13 amino acids. The CDR3 region is CSAGEGPWQPQHF. The CDR3 coding sequence is TGCAGCGCTGGCGAGGGGCCGTGGCAGCCCCAGCATTTT.

In this sample, this clonotype turned up many times. The CDR3 bases are TGTGCCAGCAGCCCAAGCAGGCAGGCGGCCTATAAGCAGTACTTC. As protein: CASSPSRQAAYKQYF. The chain has TRBV7-6 and TRBJ2-7; no firm D call. The CDR3 contains 15 residues. Germline lookup yields CDR1 SGHVS and CDR2 FNYEAQ. Trimming removed 5 bases from V and 8 bases from J, with 22 bases in between.

This clonotype was seen repeatedly, ten times or more. The rearrangement joins TRBV29-1 to TRBJ1-2; D is uncertain. Germline-derived CDR1 and CDR2 are SQVTM and ANQGSEA. V dropped 7 bases and J dropped 3 bases, with 12 bases sitting between them. The CDR3 loop spans 12 amino acids. The CDR3 DNA is TGCAGCGCTGGCGTACCCCACTATGGCTACACCTTC. It translates to CSAGVPHYGYTF. The full variable domain, rest sourced from reference TRBV29-1 and TRBJ1-2, is SAVISQKPSRDICQRGTSLTIQCQVDSQVTMMFWYRQQPGQSLTLIATANQGSEATYESGFVIDKFPISRPNLTFSTLTVSNMSPEDSSIYLCSAGVPHYGYTFGSGTRLTVV.

Ten or more counts support this clonotype. This sequence joins TRBV14 and TRBJ2-5; D might be TRBD2 (6 bases). CDR1 SGHDN and CDR2 FVKESK come from the germline V gene. V was cut by 3 bases and J by 2 bases, with 13 bases left in between. The CDR3 runs 15 residues. CDR3 protein: CASSHGTGEQETQYF. The DNA for the CDR3 is TGTGCCAGCAGCCATGGGACTGGTGAACAAGAGACCCAGTACTTC.

This clonotype was detected many times. The chain has TRBV12-3 or TRBV12-4 and TRBJ2-1; D tentatively reads TRBD1 or TRBD2 (6 bases each). V lost 3 bases and J lost 10, with 10 bases in between. This CDR3 is 12 amino acids long. The chain's CDR3 is CASSFGGREQFF. CDR3 bases: TGTGCCAGCAGTTTCGGGGGCAGAGAGCAGTTCTTC.

Comments on this clonotype: One base away lies a much larger clone, so this may be a sequencing read error. The missing conserved phenylalanine or tryptophan at the end of this CDR3 makes a read error likely. CDR3 residues: CSARDDRGGRAFL. DNA of the CDR3: TGCAGTGCTAGAGATGACAGGGGAGGACGAGCTTTCCTT. The chain joins TRBV20-1 to TRBJ1-1, with TRBD1 matching over 8 bases. Germline V gives CDR1 DFQATT, CDR2 SNEGSKA (reference sequence). The length of the CDR3 is 13 residues. The V and J ends lost 0 bases and 10 bases, in that order; junction bases with no gene match: 7.

The V and J genes are TRBV2 and TRBJ1-2, with TRBD1 as a possible D gene (5 bases). V gave up 2 bases and J gave up 8 bases, with 15 bases separating them. The CDR3 totals 14 residues. CDR1 is SNHLY and CDR2 is FYNNEI in the germline V gene. The CDR3 reads CASSERGQGVGYTF. The CDR3 nucleotides read TGTGCCAGCAGTGAACGTGGGCAGGGAGTCGGCTACACCTTC.

As concerns this clonotype: A much more abundant neighbour one base away suggests this may be a read error. The rearrangement links TRBV24-1 to TRBJ2-3; possible D gene TRBD1, 6 bases. Germline loops: CDR1 KGHDR, CDR2 SFDVKD. The CDR3 is made up of 15 amino acids. The CDR3 protein is CATSDPPGGSDTQCF. Written as DNA, the CDR3 is TGTGCCACCAGTGACCCGCCTGGGGGCTCGGATACGCAGTGTTTT.

The chain has TRBV20-1 and TRBJ2-7; D assignment may be TRBD1 or TRBD2 (5 bases each). The CDR3 extends over 15 amino acids. In germline, CDR1 is DFQATT, CDR2 SNEGSKA (reference sequence). V was pared by 0 bases and J by 5 bases, with 17 bases between. CDR3 protein: CSARDWGRGSDEQYF. CDR3 DNA: TGCAGTGCTAGAGACTGGGGGAGAGGTTCCGACGAGCAGTACTTC.

J is TRBJ2-1 and V is TRBV2, with D possibly matching TRBD2 (5 bases). The CDR3 loop spans 14 amino acids. Germline-derived CDR1 and CDR2 are SNHLY and FYNNEI. Trimming removed 7 bases from V and 7 bases from J, with 17 bases in between. CDR3: CASTQGNPGNEQFF. The CDR3 DNA is TGTGCCAGCACCCAAGGAAACCCGGGGAATGAGCAGTTCTTC.

In the case of this clonotype: At one boundary the junction diverges from the germline segment, which might be a read error. The chain carries TRBV6-1 and TRBJ1-1, with 9 bases fitting TRBD1. Germline V lookup: CDR1 MNHNS, CDR2 SASEGT. The CDR3 covers 17 residues. The CDR3 is CASSPPGQGMWGTEDSF. Written as DNA, the CDR3 is TGTGCCAGCAGTCCGCCCGGACAGGGGATGTGGGGCACTGAAGATTCCTTT.

This clonotype was recorded at least ten times. This chain connects TRBV19 to TRBJ2-1; 8 bases are shared with TRBD1. CDR1 is LNHDA and CDR2 is SQIVND in the germline V gene (reference sequence). The junction had 2 bases not matched to a gene; V was cut back by 5 bases and J by 8 bases. The CDR3 consists of 12 residues. The CDR3 DNA is TGTGCCAGTAGTTTGACAGGGGATGAGCAGTTCTTC. Amino acids: CASSLTGDEQFF.

Regarding this clonotype: This may arise from a read error, as a much more abundant clone is one base away. This chain uses TRBV11-2 with TRBJ2-7, with TRBD1 identical over 8 bases. Germline CDR1 and CDR2: SGHAT and FQNNGV. The CDR3 sequence is 14 residues long. CDR3 sequence (DNA): TGTGCCGGCAGCTTCCCGGACAGGGCCTACGAGCAGTACTTC. It yields the protein CAGSFPDRAYEQYF.

This clonotype was detected ten times or more. The rearrangement links TRBV11-1 to TRBJ2-1; 12 nucleotides line up with TRBD2. This CDR3 region has 14 residues. CDR1 and CDR2 (germline): SGHAT, FQDESV (reference sequence). The junction had 5 bases not matched to a gene; V was cut back by 4 bases and J by 10 bases. Here the CDR3 reads CASSWTSGIYEQFF. The DNA of the CDR3 is TGTGCCAGCAGCTGGACTAGCGGGATATACGAGCAGTTCTTC.

Remarks on this clonotype: The junction differs from germline at one of its ends, possibly a read error. The chain joins TRBV7-2 to TRBJ1-1; D ambiguous. There are 12 residues in the CDR3. Germline loops: CDR1 SGHTA, CDR2 FQGNSA. CDR3 sequence reads: CTSSRLGTEAFF. The CDR3 DNA sequence: TGCACCAGCAGCCGGTTGGGCACTGAAGCTTTCTTT.

As regards this clonotype: This may stem from a read error, because a much larger clone lies one nucleotide away. V gene TRBV24-1 combines with J gene TRBJ2-5; 12 nucleotides match TRBD1. CDR1 and CDR2 (germline): KGHDR, SFDVKD. This CDR3 spans 15 amino acids. Written as DNA, the CDR3 is TGTGCCACCAGTGATAGGGACAGGGGGCTAGAGAACCAGTACTTC. Amino acids: CATSDRDRGLENQYF.

The table lists this clonotype with many counts. V usage is TRBV28 and J usage is TRBJ2-2, with D perhaps matching TRBD2 (5 bases). The V gene's germline CDR1 is MDHEN and CDR2 SYDVKM. V gave up 2 bases and J gave up 0 bases, with 10 bases separating them. This CDR3 has 16 residues. CDR3 residues: CASSLTLLANTGELFF. The CDR3 DNA reads TGTGCCAGCAGTTTAACCCTACTAGCGAACACCGGGGAGCTGTTTTTT.

Turning to this clonotype: A much larger clone differs from this one at a single base, so this may be a read error. The V and J genes are TRBV7-8 and TRBJ2-1; tentative D call: TRBD1 (5 bases). CDR3 length equals 13 residues. V was pared by 3 bases and J by 10 bases, with 13 bases between. In germline, CDR1 is SGHVS, CDR2 FQNEAQ. For the CDR3, the DNA is TGTGCCAGCAGCTTGGGCAGGGTTCGGGAGCAGTTCTTC. Translating gives CASSLGRVREQFF.

This clonotype was seen repeatedly, ten times or more. The chain combines TRBV5-1 with TRBJ2-7, with 10 nucleotides matching TRBD1. Germline V gives CDR1 SGHRS, CDR2 YFSETQ. J was trimmed by 6 bases and V by 4 bases; bases with no gene match: 7. The CDR3 runs 14 residues. In DNA form, the CDR3 reads TGCGCCAGCAGCGCTGGACAGGGGGGGCGCGAGCAGTACTTC. Translation: CASSAGQGGREQYF.